One sample yielded the 6 T cell receptor beta chains listed below, sequenced in a study of T cells in Graves' hyperthyroidism and ophthalmopathy. RNA transcripts gave rise to amplified TCR beta CDR3 regions. The TCR CDR3 first-round RT-PCR relied on the HTBI primer set. TCRdb redid the calling of the multiplex PCR reads with MiXCR, one entry per CDR3 protein. The sample lists around 290,000 distinct CDR3 sequences; about an eighth were seen once. The sample consisted of blood. The receptors originated from a woman aged 25 to 39 with Graves' hyperthyroidism that later progressed to Graves' ophthalmopathy.

Points on this clonotype: A much more abundant neighbour one base away suggests this may be a read error. The chain uses TRBV6-2 or TRBV6-3 and TRBJ1-1; D might be TRBD1 (5 bases). The CDR3 totals 12 residues. CDR1 MNHEY and CDR2 SVGEGT come from the germline V gene. The germline V and J ends were trimmed by 6 bases and 3 bases, with 8 bases remaining between them. The CDR3 reads CASRGEDTEAFF. CDR3 DNA: TGTGCCAGCAGGGGGGAGGACACTGAAGCTTTCTTT.

This clonotype was detected only a few times. The chain carries TRBV6-2 or TRBV6-3 and TRBJ2-7; D unclear. The V gene lost 0 bases and the J gene lost 5 bases, with 14 bases spanning the gap. The germline gives CDR1 MNHEY, CDR2 SVGEGT. The CDR3 totals 15 residues. CDR3 residues: CASSYSLRVSDEQYF. The DNA of the CDR3 is TGTGCCAGCAGTTACTCGTTAAGGGTAAGCGACGAGCAGTACTTC.

This clonotype was observed at least ten times. This chain connects TRBV20-1 to TRBJ1-4; D remains ambiguous. The CDR3 loop spans 15 amino acids. Germline CDR1 DFQATT, CDR2 SNEGSKA (reference sequence). The germline V and J ends were trimmed by 3 bases and 5 bases, with 16 bases remaining between them. CDR3: CSARDLLKWNEKLFF. CDR3 nucleotides: TGCAGTGCTAGGGACCTCCTTAAGTGGAATGAAAAACTGTTTTTT.

This clonotype turned up a few times. This rearrangement joins TRBV7-2 to TRBJ2-2; D remains unclear. Trimming took 4 bases from V and 11 from J, leaving 8 bases between them. Germline loops: CDR1 SGHTA, CDR2 FQGNSA. CDR3 length equals 11 residues. CDR3 in amino acids: CASSSPLELFF. Here the CDR3 DNA reads TGTGCCAGCAGCTCTCCCCTCGAGCTGTTTTTT.

This clonotype occurred many times. The chain has TRBV7-2 and TRBJ2-7; 7 bases are a match to TRBD1. The CDR3 spans 14 residues. V was clipped by 4 bases and J by 0 bases; unmatched bases: 3. Germline CDR1 is SGHTA and CDR2 is FQGNSA. The CDR3 spells CASSWTGGSYEQYF. Written as DNA, the CDR3 is TGTGCCAGCAGCTGGACAGGTGGCTCCTACGAGCAGTACTTC. Complete variable domain (other parts from reference TRBV7-2 and TRBJ2-7): GAGVSQSPSNKVTEKGKDVELRCDPISGHTALYWYRQSLGQGLEFLIYFQGNSAPDKSGLPSDRFSAERTGGSVSTLTIQRTQQEDSAVYLCASSWTGGSYEQYFGPGTRLTVT.

This clonotype was observed many times. This chain links TRBV27 with TRBJ2-1; TRBD2 aligns across 9 bases. The CDR3 loop spans 18 amino acids. V trimming: 1 base; J trimming: 1 base; junction bases outside the gene matches: 8. Germline assignment: CDR1 MNHEY and CDR2 SMNVEV (reference sequence). CDR3 DNA sequence: TGTGCCAGCAGTTTATTTGGCCTAGCGGGATCTTCCTACAATGAGCAGTTCTTC. Amino acid sequence: CASSLFGLAGSSYNEQFF.